This T cell receptor beta chain comes out of a study of T cell repertoires in cytomegalovirus infection. A note on this clonotype: Its antigen is undetermined.

TCRdb re-called the reads with MiXCR, one entry per CDR3 protein. The table has 200,000 to 250,000 distinct CDR3 sequences, roughly 34% seen once. The CDR3 has 14 residues. Germline V lookup: CDR1 SGHTA, CDR2 FQGTGA. The germline V and J ends were trimmed by 4 bases and 5 bases, with 9 bases remaining between them. The chain recombines TRBV7-3 with TRBJ1-6; TRBD1 might be the D (5 bases). The source of this sequence is a human donor in good health (CMV status not recorded). Some clones in this sample may be carry-over from other donors' samples. The starting material was CD8+ T cells from cultured PBMCs, obtained from culture after CMV antigen stimulation. The CDR3: CASSSTGNNSPLHF. The CDR3 region has the DNA TGTGCCAGCAGCTCTACAGGAAATAATTCACCCCTCCACTTT.